This passage covers 26 T cell receptor beta chains from one sample sequenced in a study of T cell responses to AZD1222 COVID-19 vaccine. Assay: immunoSEQ multiplex PCR; the TCRdb copy retains only in-frame clones and omits some. The table has 95,000 to 150,000 clones, 89% seen once. The sequenced sample was peripheral blood, obtained on day 0 of AZD1222 vaccination. The receptors come from an adult in good health.

This clone was observed once. This chain connects TRBV5-1 to TRBJ2-7, with D hard to call. The CDR3 is 14 amino acids. Trimming shortened V by 5 bases and J by 2 bases, and 14 bases separated the two germline ends. The germline V gene has CDR1 SGHRS and CDR2 YFSETQ. The CDR3 protein is CASSDSTFTYEQYF. CDR3 nucleotides: TGCGCCAGCAGTGATTCCACCTTCACCTACGAGCAGTACTTC.

V is TRBV7-2 and J is TRBJ2-1; maybe TRBD1 (5 bases). The CDR3 loop spans 15 amino acids. From germline, CDR1 is SGHTA and CDR2 FQGNSA. V dropped 5 bases and J dropped 0 bases, with 11 bases sitting between them. The CDR3 protein is CASSTQGSSYNEQFF. CDR3 sequence (DNA): TGTGCCAGCAGCACCCAGGGAAGCTCCTACAATGAGCAGTTCTTC.

This clone has only one observation. The chain recombines TRBV6-2 or TRBV6-3 with TRBJ2-1, with unresolved D. Per germline, CDR1 MNHEY and CDR2 SVGEGT. The CDR3 contains 15 residues. V gave up 6 bases and J gave up 3 bases, with 15 bases separating them. CDR3 DNA sequence: TGTGCCAGCAGCCAACGAGGCAACCTCTACAATGAGCAGTTCTTC. Translated: CASSQRGNLYNEQFF.

This clone was found a few times. The chain has TRBV28 and TRBJ1-2, with no clear D. The CDR3 is 16 amino acids. CDR1 is MDHEN, CDR2 SYDVKM, per germline. V lost 2 bases and J lost 8, with 21 bases in between. Written as DNA, the CDR3 is TGTGCCAGCAGTTTAGTCGGGGTTGTTGATACGGGCGGCTACACCTTC. As protein: CASSLVGVVDTGGYTF.

The V and J genes are TRBV5-6 and TRBJ2-7, with D possibly called TRBD1 or TRBD2 (5 bases each). Deletions cut 1 base from V and 2 bases from J, with 16 bases between. Germline values: CDR1 SGHDT, CDR2 YYEEEE. This CDR3 has 16 residues. The CDR3 spells CASSLYLEGFAYEQYF. The CDR3 DNA reads TGTGCCAGCAGCTTGTACCTCGAGGGGTTCGCCTACGAGCAGTACTTC.

The sample holds one count of this clone. The CDR3 loop reads CATSQGLDSPLHF. As DNA, the CDR3 is TGTGCCACCTCCCAGGGCTTGGATTCACCCCTCCACTTT. The rearrangement uses TRBV24-1 and TRBJ1-6, with D perhaps TRBD1 (5 bases). This CDR3 has 13 amino acids. Trimming removed 9 bases at V and 8 bases at J, with 13 bases between. The germline V gene encodes CDR1 KGHDR and CDR2 SFDVKD.

The chain carries TRBV7-6 and TRBJ1-5; TRBD1 matches 8 bases. Looked up from germline, CDR1 is SGHVS and CDR2 is FNYEAQ. CDR3 length equals 16 residues. V shed 5 bases and J 6 bases; nucleotides not matched to a gene: 12. Here the CDR3 reads CASSALGQGSGQPQHF. The CDR3 DNA sequence: TGTGCCAGCAGCGCTTTAGGACAGGGAAGCGGTCAGCCCCAGCATTTT.

The gene calls are TRBV27 and TRBJ2-1, with 10 bases matching TRBD2. The CDR3 contains 14 residues. The germline gives CDR1 MNHEY, CDR2 SMNVEV (reference sequence). Unmatched junction bases numbered 5, after V lost 5 bases and J lost 7 bases. The CDR3 sequence is CASSQSTSGNEQFF. The CDR3 region has the DNA TGTGCCAGCAGTCAATCGACTAGCGGGAATGAGCAGTTCTTC.

This chain's CDR3 is CASSQADQPQHF. The CDR3 nucleotides read TGTGCCAGCAGCCAAGCGGACCAGCCCCAGCATTTT. The V call is TRBV3-1 (or the pseudogene TRBV3-2), the J call TRBJ1-5; D ambiguous. The CDR3 sequence is 12 residues long. The V end was cut by 1 base, the J end by 7 bases, with 5 bases between. From germline, CDR1 is LGHDT and CDR2 YNNKEL (reference sequence).

V gene TRBV3-1 (or the pseudogene TRBV3-2) combines with J gene TRBJ1-1; perhaps TRBD1 as D (5 bases). Germline values: CDR1 LGHDT, CDR2 YNNKEL (reference sequence). The CDR3 is 15 residues long. The ends were cut back, 4 bases at V and 4 bases at J, with 16 bases in the middle. The CDR3 DNA is TGTGCCAGCAGCCGAGGCCAGGGACGGAGCACTGAAGCTTTCTTT. This codes for CASSRGQGRSTEAFF.

This chain connects TRBV30 to TRBJ2-5, with D possibly matching TRBD2 (6 bases). The CDR3 extends over 15 amino acids. CDR1 and CDR2 from the germline V gene are GTSNPN and SVGIG (reference sequence). V was shortened by 4 bases and J by 7 bases, with 22 bases between the two germline ends. The CDR3 DNA reads TGTGCCTGGACTACCGGTCGAGTGCGGGAATGGACCCAGTACTTC. It encodes CAWTTGRVREWTQYF.

The chain combines TRBV27 with TRBJ1-2, with 8 bases matching TRBD1. The CDR3 totals 15 residues. Germline V CDR1 and CDR2: MNHEY, SMNVEV (reference sequence). The V segment lost 6 bases and the J segment 4 bases; nucleotides outside the gene matches: 10. In nucleotides, the CDR3 is TGTGCCAGCAGCCCCTTCCCGGGACAGGCCTATGGCTACACCTTC. It codes for CASSPFPGQAYGYTF.

J is TRBJ1-6 and V is TRBV7-9; maybe TRBD1 (6 bases). Germline assignment: CDR1 SEHNR and CDR2 FQNEAQ (reference sequence). Trimming took off 6 bases at V and 10 bases at J, with 10 bases between the two ends. CDR3 length equals 12 residues. The CDR3 reads CASRETGSPLHF. Written as DNA, the CDR3 is TGTGCCAGCAGGGAGACAGGCTCACCCCTCCACTTT.

V usage is TRBV28 and J usage is TRBJ1-2; unclear D gene. This CDR3 is built from 12 residues. Germline V lookup: CDR1 MDHEN, CDR2 SYDVKM. The V end lost 3 bases, the J end lost 5 bases, and 7 bases lay between the germline ends. The CDR3 DNA reads TGTGCCAGCAGTTTTGGGCGGTATGGCTACACCTTC. This translates into CASSFGRYGYTF.

The chain recombines TRBV11-2 with TRBJ2-1, with a tentative D call TRBD1 (5 bases). The CDR3 runs 14 residues. Trimming took off 3 bases at V and 4 bases at J, with 10 bases between the two ends. Germline assignment: CDR1 SGHAT and CDR2 FQNNGV. The CDR3 loop is CASSLLTAYNEQFF. DNA for the CDR3: TGTGCCAGCAGCTTGTTGACAGCATACAATGAGCAGTTCTTC.

The chain has TRBV3-1 (or the pseudogene TRBV3-2) and TRBJ1-6; TRBD1 agrees at 7 bases. The trim removed 1 base at V and 4 bases at J, leaving 7 bases unmatched. Germline V CDR1 and CDR2: LGHDT, YNNKEL (reference sequence). The CDR3 contains 17 residues. The chain's CDR3 is CASSQGYRQGYNSPLHF. In DNA, the CDR3 is TGTGCCAGCAGCCAAGGGTATCGACAGGGTTATAATTCACCCCTCCACTTT.

The V gene is TRBV27, the J gene TRBJ2-5; maybe TRBD1 (6 bases). The CDR3 contains 14 residues. Germline CDR1 reads MNHEY; CDR2 reads SMNVEV (reference sequence). V lost 6 bases to trimming and J lost 1 base, with 12 bases between them. The CDR3, as DNA: TGTGCCAGCAGCTTCACAGGGAGCCAAGAGACCCAGTACTTC. Translating it yields CASSFTGSQETQYF.

J is TRBJ2-3 and V is TRBV7-6; tentative D call: TRBD1 (6 bases). CDR3 length: 15 residues. The V and J ends lost 5 bases and 0 bases respectively, with 12 bases between them. Germline V gene sequence: CDR1 SGHVS, CDR2 FNYEAQ. This CDR3 reads CASSPRTASTDTQYF. The CDR3 DNA is TGTGCCAGCAGCCCCCGGACAGCAAGCACAGATACGCAGTATTTT.

The chain has TRBV21-1 and TRBJ1-1. TRBV21-1 is designated a pseudogene. The CDR3 is 17 residues long. CDR3 protein: CASSKGVGRESNTEAFF. The DNA of the CDR3 is TGTGCCAGCAGCAAAGGAGTGGGAAGGGAATCGAACACTGAAGCTTTCTTT.

This clone occurred once. This chain connects TRBV29-1 to TRBJ2-1; 7 bases map to TRBD2. V shed 3 bases, J shed 2 bases, and the junction held 1 base outside the gene matches. The length of the CDR3 is 13 residues. Germline V lookup: CDR1 SQVTM, CDR2 ANQGSEA. In DNA, the CDR3 is TGCAGCGTTGAGGCGGGGGCCTACAATGAGCAGTTCTTC. This translates into CSVEAGAYNEQFF.

The V and J genes are TRBV28 and TRBJ2-7, with D unclear. Germline V gene sequence: CDR1 MDHEN, CDR2 SYDVKM. Trimming removed 3 bases from V and 10 bases from J, with 25 bases in between. The CDR3 extends over 16 amino acids. The CDR3 sequence is CASSFRLRDPLGSQYF. CDR3 DNA: TGTGCCAGCAGTTTCAGACTGAGAGACCCCCTCGGATCTCAGTACTTC.

V gene TRBV19 combines with J gene TRBJ1-2; no clear D gene. The V gene lost 5 bases and the J gene lost 1 base, with 11 bases spanning the gap. Germline CDR1 reads LNHDA; CDR2 reads SQIVND (reference sequence). The CDR3 contains 14 residues. CDR3 DNA: TGTGCCAGTAGTTTGCGAGGGAATAACTATGGCTACACCTTC. It yields the protein CASSLRGNNYGYTF. Combining the CDR3 with reference TRBV19 and TRBJ1-2 gives the whole variable domain DGGITQSPKYLFRKEGQNVTLSCEQNLNHDAMYWYRQDPGQGLRLIYYSQIVNDFQKGDIAEGYSVSREKKESFPLTVTSAQKNPTAFYLCASSLRGNNYGYTFGSGTRLTVV.

CDR3: CASSESAGYGNTIYF. In DNA form, the CDR3 reads TGCGCCAGCAGTGAGTCGGCGGGGTACGGAAACACCATATATTTT. This chain joins TRBV10-2 and TRBJ1-3; D not resolved. The ends were cut back, 0 bases at V and 4 bases at J, with 10 bases in the middle. This CDR3 contains 15 residues. Germline V gene sequence: CDR1 WSHSY, CDR2 SAAADI.

The genes are TRBV12-3 or TRBV12-4 and TRBJ2-5; D remains ambiguous. V lost 8 bases to trimming and J lost 5 bases, with 9 bases between them. CDR3 size: 11 residues. CDR3 sequence (DNA): TGTGCCAGCGGGCTCTGGGAGACCCAGTACTTC. It is translated as CASGLWETQYF.

The chain links TRBV2 to TRBJ1-5, with 8 bases that match TRBD1. The J segment lost 6 bases and the V segment lost 3 bases, leaving 7 bases of the junction unmatched. Germline V CDR1 and CDR2: SNHLY, FYNNEI. The CDR3 spans 15 residues. CDR3 coding DNA: TGTGCCAGCAGTGAGGGACAGGCGGGACGTCAGCCCCAGCATTTT. Translating gives CASSEGQAGRQPQHF.

V is TRBV7-9 and J is TRBJ2-2; D uncertain. This CDR3 spans 12 amino acids. V dropped 2 bases and J dropped 6 bases, with 4 bases sitting between them. CDR1 is SEHNR and CDR2 is FQNEAQ in the germline V gene (reference sequence). The CDR3 coding sequence is TGTGCCAGCAGCTTAAGCCCCGGGGAGCTGTTTTTT. It is translated as CASSLSPGELFF.